This entry describes one T cell receptor beta chain. MiXCR was run by TCRdb on the PCR reads, yielding one entry per CDR3 protein. Of 300,000 to 400,000 distinct CDR3 sequences listed, under 25% are singletons. V lost 0 bases and J lost 2, with 11 bases in between. The CDR3 contains 14 residues. Germline-derived CDR1 and CDR2 are SQVTM and ANQGSEA. These data originate in a study of molecular identifiers for immune sequencing clone quantification. The chain is built from TRBV29-1 and TRBJ2-7; D is ambiguous. Sequencing was carried out using naive CD8+ T cells from blood, with Jurkat cell RNA spiked in. Indicated subset: FACS-sorted CD8+CD4-CCR7+CD45RA+ naive T cells. The receptor was isolated from a human donor in good health. Some libraries in this study had Jurkat cell RNA spiked in. The CDR3 region is CSVEDRDSAYEQYF. The CDR3 DNA is TGCAGCGTTGAAGATCGAGATTCCGCCTACGAGCAGTACTTC.